Each of the 31 T cell receptor beta chains below was sequenced from the same sample in a study of CXCR3-negative and CXCR3-positive naive CD8 T cells. Preparation of TRB cDNA libraries relied on 5' RACE carrying UMI labels. TCRdb reworked the 5' RACE reads into one entry per CDR3 protein, no DNA. This sample contains roughly 6,000 distinct CDR3 sequences. The specimen sequenced was naive CXCR3- CD8+ T cells from blood. The subset here: CD45RO-CCR7+CD27+CD95- naive CD8+ T cells lacking CXCR3 (TNR3-). These receptors were collected from a human donor in good health. Some clones in this sample may be carry-over from other donors' samples.

The chain is built from TRBV5-1 and TRBJ2-7. The CDR3 is 11 residues long. Germline V gives CDR1 SGHRS, CDR2 YFSETQ. CDR3 loop: CASSSEGEQYF.

J is TRBJ2-1 and V is TRBV6-6; TCRdb designates TRBD1, a call that cannot be tested without DNA. This CDR3 is built from 14 residues. Per germline, CDR1 MNHNY and CDR2 SVGAGI (reference sequence). CDR3 sequence: CASSYSLQDNEQFF.

In terms of frequency, this clonotype is medium-sized (0.01 to 0.1%). V gene TRBV20-1 combines with J gene TRBJ1-2; TCRdb picks TRBD1, but there is no DNA to check that call. The CDR3 covers 15 residues. Germline V gene sequence: CDR1 DFQATT, CDR2 SNEGSKA (reference sequence). The CDR3 loop is CSARGRAGGHYDYTF.

The chain is built from TRBV6-2 or TRBV6-3 and TRBJ2-7. Germline V CDR1 and CDR2: MNHEY, SVGEGT. The CDR3 runs 15 residues. The CDR3: CASSSHGRIDYEQYF.

Frequency places this clonotype as medium-sized. The chain combines TRBV7-9 with TRBJ1-4. Looked up from germline, CDR1 is SEHNR and CDR2 is FQNEAQ (reference sequence). This CDR3 has 12 residues. The CDR3 loop is CASSLGGEKLFF.

The chain links TRBV10-2 to TRBJ1-2. The CDR3 sequence is 12 residues long. CDR1 and CDR2 from the germline V gene are WSHSY and SAAADI. The CDR3 reads CASGWPRDGYTF.

The J gene is TRBJ1-1, the V gene TRBV2; TCRdb reports TRBD1, a call that lacks DNA to check it against. The germline V gene has CDR1 SNHLY and CDR2 FYNNEI. The CDR3 spans 14 residues. CDR3 amino acids: CASSGGGLSTEAFF.

The V call is TRBV21-1, the J call TRBJ2-7; TCRdb outputs TRBD1, but without DNA this stays unchecked. TRBV21-1 has pseudogene status. The CDR3 totals 13 residues. The chain's CDR3 is CASRGQGTYEQYF.

The rearrangement links TRBV7-7 to TRBJ2-2. The length of the CDR3 is 14 residues. In germline, CDR1 is SSHAT, CDR2 FNYEAQ (reference sequence). The CDR3 spells CASSPTANTGELFF.

The chain has TRBV29-1 and TRBJ2-2. The germline gives CDR1 SQVTM, CDR2 ANQGSEA. This CDR3 has 13 amino acids. CDR3 region: CSVEIGNTGQLFF.

V is TRBV19 and J is TRBJ1-2. This CDR3 is built from 14 residues. Germline V gives CDR1 LNHDA, CDR2 SQIVND (reference sequence). The CDR3 spells CASTPGLVSNGYTF.

The V and J genes are TRBV29-1 and TRBJ1-2; the TCRdb call, TRBD1, lacks DNA for checking. Looked up from germline, CDR1 is SQVTM and CDR2 is ANQGSEA. This CDR3 region has 14 residues. CDR3: CSVVFPGTGYGYTF.

This chain joins TRBV29-1 and TRBJ2-3; with no DNA, the TCRdb D assignment of TRBD2 cannot be verified. The CDR3 consists of 17 residues. The V gene's germline CDR1 is SQVTM and CDR2 ANQGSEA. CDR3 sequence: CSVEDLTSGGYTDTQYF.

The V gene is TRBV5-6, the J gene TRBJ2-1. Germline CDR1 reads SGHDT; CDR2 reads YYEEEE. The CDR3 is 11 residues long. The CDR3: CASSLAYEQFF.

According to its frequency, this clonotype is medium-sized. The V call is TRBV29-1, the J call TRBJ2-1; TCRdb picks TRBD2, but there is no DNA to check that call. The CDR3 has 14 residues. Germline CDR1 SQVTM, CDR2 ANQGSEA. Here the CDR3 reads CSVIAAGVIDEQFF.

The V gene is TRBV4-1, the J gene TRBJ2-3; as DNA is missing, the TRBD2 call by TCRdb cannot be tested. The V gene's germline CDR1 is MGHRA and CDR2 YSYEKL. The CDR3 loop spans 19 amino acids. The chain's CDR3 is CASSQESAGGSLLTDTQYF.

This clonotype registers medium-sized (0.01 to 0.1%) by frequency. This sequence joins TRBV20-1 and TRBJ1-2. The CDR3 extends over 14 amino acids. Germline CDR1 is DFQATT and CDR2 is SNEGSKA (reference sequence). CDR3 loop: CSANPPATNYGYTF.

This clonotype registers medium-sized by frequency. The chain carries TRBV7-2 and TRBJ2-7; TCRdb returns TRBD1, unconfirmable since there is no DNA. The germline CDR1 and CDR2 sequences are SGHTA and FQGNSA. This CDR3 is 15 amino acids long. The CDR3 protein is CASSLWGSTNYEQYF.

Measured by frequency, this clonotype is medium-sized. The chain combines TRBV20-1 with TRBJ2-7; the D call from TCRdb, TRBD1, cannot be confirmed without DNA. Germline V gene sequence: CDR1 DFQATT, CDR2 SNEGSKA (reference sequence). The CDR3 is made up of 15 amino acids. This chain's CDR3 is CSARRSREWAYEQYF.

V and J are TRBV7-3 and TRBJ2-1; TCRdb lists TRBD2, though no DNA is available to test this call. The germline CDR1 and CDR2 sequences are SGHTA and FQGTGA. The CDR3 runs 16 residues. The CDR3 spells CASSLSPGGIYNEQFF.

This clonotype ranks as medium-sized in terms of frequency. This chain uses TRBV30 with TRBJ2-3; TCRdb's D call, TRBD2, is unchecked because there is no DNA. This CDR3 has 16 amino acids. Germline V gives CDR1 GTSNPN, CDR2 SVGIG (reference sequence). CDR3 sequence reads: CAWSGGAGGGGDTQYF. The variable domain in full, with the rest retrieved from reference TRBV30 and TRBJ2-3, is SQTIHQWPATLVQPVGSPLSLECTVEGTSNPNLYWYRQAAGRGLQLLFYSVGIGQISSEVPQNLSASRPQDRQFILSSKKLLLSDSGFYLCAWSGGAGGGGDTQYFGPGTRLTVL.

The chain combines TRBV19 with TRBJ2-7. CDR1 and CDR2 from the germline V gene are LNHDA and SQIVND (reference sequence). The CDR3 loop spans 13 amino acids. Here the CDR3 reads CASSPGTRYEQYF.

This clonotype ranks as medium-sized in terms of frequency. The V gene is TRBV29-1, the J gene TRBJ2-1; TCRdb returns TRBD2, unconfirmable since there is no DNA. Germline V CDR1 and CDR2: SQVTM, ANQGSEA. The CDR3 sequence is 18 residues long. CDR3: CSADTQTSVSISYNEQFF.

This clonotype is classed as medium-sized (0.01 to 0.1%) by frequency. This chain uses TRBV7-2 with TRBJ1-4; with no DNA, the TCRdb D assignment of TRBD1 cannot be verified. The CDR3 contains 14 residues. Germline V gives CDR1 SGHTA, CDR2 FQGNSA. CDR3: CASSDRVWGEKLFF.

The chain carries TRBV7-2 and TRBJ2-1; TCRdb gives TRBD1 as the D gene, but with no DNA this cannot be confirmed. Germline V gene data show CDR1 as SGHTA and CDR2 as FQGNSA. This CDR3 is 16 amino acids long. CDR3 region: CASSLGRGILYNEQFF.

CDR3 protein: CSVSTSGSYNEQFF. The rearrangement uses TRBV29-1 and TRBJ2-1; with no DNA, the TCRdb D assignment of TRBD2 cannot be verified. The CDR3 length is 14 residues. Germline values: CDR1 SQVTM, CDR2 ANQGSEA.

This clonotype is labeled medium-sized based on frequency. The chain uses TRBV9 and TRBJ2-7; lacking DNA, the TRBD1 call made by TCRdb goes unchecked. CDR1 is SGDLS and CDR2 is YYNGEE in the germline V gene. The CDR3 is 15 amino acids. This CDR3 is CASSDYTGTDSEQYF.

The chain is built from TRBV29-1 and TRBJ2-7; lacking DNA, the TRBD1 call made by TCRdb goes unchecked. This CDR3 has 13 residues. Germline values: CDR1 SQVTM, CDR2 ANQGSEA. The CDR3 loop reads CSVDGQGTYEQYF.

V usage is TRBV20-1 and J usage is TRBJ2-3. The length of the CDR3 is 16 residues. Germline values: CDR1 DFQATT, CDR2 SNEGSKA (reference sequence). CDR3 amino acids: CSARDKGKPSTDTQYF.

This clonotype is large (0.1 to 1%) by frequency. V is TRBV5-5 and J is TRBJ2-7. Germline V gene lookup returns CDR1 SGHKS and CDR2 YYEKEE (reference sequence). The CDR3 covers 11 residues. This chain's CDR3 is CASSLANQQYF.

The rearrangement joins TRBV29-1 to TRBJ2-1; TCRdb outputs TRBD2, but without DNA this stays unchecked. CDR3 size: 14 residues. From germline, CDR1 is SQVTM and CDR2 ANQGSEA. This CDR3 reads CSVEAMTSGGEQFF.